Below, 21 T cell receptor beta chains from the same sample are listed, as sequenced in a study of blood T cells in healthy people across ages. A second PCR, run for roughly 7 to 11 cycles, used a sample-barcoded 5' primer plus a J-beta primer mix. TCRdb redid the calling of the 5' RACE reads with MiXCR, one entry per CDR3 protein. The repertoire has 600,000 to 850,000 distinct CDR3 sequences, approximately 39% of them found once; the top ten carry 20%. Sequenced material: blood. The receptors shown here come from a woman aged 55-69 years in good health.

The V gene is TRBV10-3, the J gene TRBJ2-3; D might be TRBD2 (5 bases). Germline lookup yields CDR1 ENHRY and CDR2 SYGVKD. Between the trimmed V and J ends, which lost 6 bases and 1 base, there was a span of 11 bases. The CDR3 contains 14 residues. CDR3 loop: CAISTGKGTDTQYF. Here the CDR3 DNA reads TGTGCCATCAGCACCGGGAAAGGCACAGATACGCAGTATTTT.

The chain couples TRBV6-5 to TRBJ2-5, with TRBD2 identical over 9 bases. The tail of the sequence fits TRBJ2-7 better, so the J call may be wrong. Germline lookup yields CDR1 MNHEY and CDR2 SVGAGI. CDR3 length: 12 amino acids. CDR3 sequence reads: CASRAGGSEQYF. CDR3 coding DNA: TGTGCCAGCAGAGCGGGAGGCAGCGAGCAGTACTTC.

The rearrangement joins TRBV20-1 to TRBJ2-1; 8 positions match TRBD1. The germline CDR1 and CDR2 sequences are DFQATT and SNEGSKA (reference sequence). The CDR3 is 15 residues long. With 5 bases clipped from V and 10 bases from J, the junction kept 16 bases outside the gene matches. The DNA of the CDR3 is TGCAGTGCTCGGGGGCCTTTGGACAGGGAAGGGGAGCAGTTCTTC. This gives the protein CSARGPLDREGEQFF.

This clonotype was counted once. Possible read error: a much larger clone is one base away. This chain joins TRBV29-1 and TRBJ2-5; perhaps D is TRBD1 or TRBD2 (5 bases each). This CDR3 region has 12 residues. Germline V gene sequence: CDR1 SQVTM, CDR2 ANQGSEA. CDR3 protein: CSARGAQETLYF. The CDR3 region has the DNA TGCAGCGCCCGAGGGGCCCAAGAGACCCTGTACTTC.

This chain joins TRBV9 and TRBJ2-1, with 8 bases matching TRBD1. CDR1 is SGDLS, CDR2 YYNGEE, per germline. The V segment lost 3 bases and the J segment 2 bases; nucleotides outside the gene matches: 10. This CDR3 has 17 amino acids. The CDR3 region has the DNA TGTGCCAGCAGCGGCCTGGACAGGGTGAGGACCTACAATGAGCAGTTCTTC. Its protein is CASSGLDRVRTYNEQFF.

This clonotype was observed a handful of times. The chain combines TRBV28 with TRBJ2-3, with TRBD2 identical over 8 bases. The CDR3 totals 15 residues. Germline CDR1 is MDHEN and CDR2 is SYDVKM. J gave up 6 bases and V 3 bases, and 8 bases lay outside the gene matches. The CDR3 coding sequence is TGTGCCAGCAGTTTTATCAGCGGGAGTTTTGATACGCAGTATTTT. This sequence encodes CASSFISGSFDTQYF.

A few counts support this clonotype. The rearrangement links TRBV13 to TRBJ2-1; 9 nucleotides line up with TRBD2. V shed 5 bases, J shed 13 bases, and the junction held 9 bases outside the gene matches. In germline, CDR1 is PRHDT, CDR2 FYEKMQ (reference sequence). CDR3 length: 13 amino acids. This chain's CDR3 is CASSQGSGSEQFF. The CDR3 DNA sequence: TGTGCCAGCAGCCAAGGTAGCGGGAGTGAACAGTTCTTC.

The chain couples TRBV6-4 to TRBJ1-2, with no clear D. Per the germline V gene, CDR1 is MRHNA and CDR2 is SNTAGT. Trimming shortened V by 4 bases and J by 7 bases, and 13 bases separated the two germline ends. This CDR3 is 13 amino acids long. The CDR3 spells CASSASDGCGYTF. The CDR3 DNA is TGTGCCAGCAGTGCCTCGGACGGCTGTGGCTACACCTTC.

In its sample, this clonotype was seen many times. This chain joins TRBV20-1 and TRBJ2-5, with TRBD2 matching over 10 bases. The V gene end was trimmed by 0 bases and the J gene end by 13 bases; junction bases not matched to a gene: 8. Germline-derived CDR1 and CDR2 are DFQATT and SNEGSKA (reference sequence). The length of the CDR3 is 13 residues. CDR3 amino acids: CSARESGLAEGYF. CDR3 sequence (DNA): TGCAGTGCTAGAGAGTCCGGACTAGCGGAGGGGTACTTC.

This chain links TRBV4-3 with TRBJ1-2; D remains unclear. Germline lookup yields CDR1 LGHNA and CDR2 YSLEER. The CDR3 consists of 19 residues. Trimming pared 4 bases from V and 1 base from J, leaving 25 bases between. The CDR3 region is CASSLTGPLSPIGNYGYTF. The CDR3 DNA is TGCGCCAGCAGCCTAACCGGTCCACTATCCCCTATCGGTAACTATGGCTACACCTTC.

The chain combines TRBV20-1 with TRBJ1-5, with TRBD1 as a possible D gene (5 bases). V lost 0 bases, J lost 7 bases, and 16 bases lay in between. In germline, CDR1 is DFQATT, CDR2 SNEGSKA (reference sequence). This CDR3 comprises 15 residues. CDR3 residues: CSARDQRVGGQPQHF. The CDR3 DNA follows: TGCAGTGCTAGAGACCAAAGGGTTGGGGGACAGCCCCAGCATTTT.

The rearrangement links TRBV29-1 to TRBJ2-5; TRBD2 is a possible D gene (6 bases). Germline V gene lookup returns CDR1 SQVTM and CDR2 ANQGSEA. V dropped 6 bases and J dropped 13 bases, with 15 bases sitting between them. The CDR3 totals 10 residues. The CDR3 coding sequence is TGCAGCGTAGACGGGGAGGAAGGGTACTTC. It codes for CSVDGEEGYF. Looking up the rest from reference TRBV29-1 and TRBJ2-5 gives the full variable domain: SAVISQKPSRDICQRGTSLTIQCQVDSQVTMMFWYRQQPGQSLTLIATANQGSEATYESGFVIDKFPISRPNLTFSTLTVSNMSPEDSSIYLCSVDGEEGYFGPGTRLLVL.

This chain connects TRBV29-1 to TRBJ1-2, with no clear D. CDR3 length equals 12 residues. Trimming took off 5 bases at V and 5 bases at J, with 12 bases between the two ends. The germline CDR1 and CDR2 sequences are SQVTM and ANQGSEA. The CDR3 here is CSVSLVEYGYTF. In DNA, the CDR3 is TGCAGCGTTTCATTGGTTGAGTATGGCTACACCTTC. Supplemented by reference TRBV29-1 and TRBJ1-2, the full variable domain reads SAVISQKPSRDICQRGTSLTIQCQVDSQVTMMFWYRQQPGQSLTLIATANQGSEATYESGFVIDKFPISRPNLTFSTLTVSNMSPEDSSIYLCSVSLVEYGYTFGSGTRLTVV.

This clonotype was found a few times. This chain links TRBV20-1 with TRBJ2-7; possibly TRBD2 for D (7 bases). V was cut by 6 bases and J by 5 bases, with 17 bases left in between. Germline loops: CDR1 DFQATT, CDR2 SNEGSKA (reference sequence). This CDR3 comprises 13 residues. CDR3 loop: CSARGGLLDEQYF. CDR3 bases: TGCAGTGCGAGGGGGGGCCTTTTGGACGAGCAGTACTTC.

This clonotype was seen a handful of times. This chain uses TRBV4-1 with TRBJ2-5; no clear D gene. The germline CDR1 and CDR2 sequences are MGHRA and YSYEKL. With 0 bases removed from V and 7 bases from J, the gap between germline ends came to 15 bases. This CDR3 is built from 15 residues. The CDR3 bases are TGCGCCAGCAGCCAAGATGCAGGATTCTCGCGGACCCAGTACTTC. Translating gives CASSQDAGFSRTQYF.

The sample holds one count of this clonotype. The junction and the germline gene differ at one end; a read error may be behind it. CDR3: CANSQGQLAGVWPDTQYF. The CDR3 DNA reads as TGCGCCAACAGCCAGGGGCAGCTAGCGGGAGTATGGCCAGATACGCAGTATTTT. V is TRBV4-3 and J is TRBJ2-3, with 10 bases matching TRBD2. The V gene's germline CDR1 is LGHNA and CDR2 YSLEER. The CDR3 is 18 amino acids.

The chain uses TRBV9 and TRBJ1-6; D is perhaps TRBD1 (5 bases). The CDR3 extends over 16 amino acids. V lost 0 bases and J lost 5, with 12 bases in between. Germline V gives CDR1 SGDLS, CDR2 YYNGEE. The DNA of the CDR3 is TGTGCCAGCAGCGTAGAGGCAGGGCAGAATAATTCACCCCTCCACTTT. Translated, it gives CASSVEAGQNNSPLHF.

CDR3 residues: CAISVMGQGETQYF. The CDR3 DNA sequence: TGTGCCATCAGTGTGATGGGGCAGGGGGAGACCCAGTACTTC. The chain combines TRBV10-3 with TRBJ2-5, with D possibly matching TRBD1 (6 bases). Germline-derived CDR1 and CDR2 are ENHRY and SYGVKD. V dropped 4 bases and J dropped 5 bases, with 14 bases sitting between them. The CDR3 has 14 residues.

The rearrangement uses TRBV20-1 and TRBJ1-6, with TRBD1 matching over 9 bases. Germline V CDR1 and CDR2: DFQATT, SNEGSKA (reference sequence). The CDR3 has 14 amino acids. The CDR3 DNA reads TGCGGGGCCCATCGGGACAGGGATGAATCACCCCTCCACTTT. Encoded protein: CGAHRDRDESPLHF.

The chain uses TRBV13 and TRBJ2-1; D is possibly TRBD2 (6 bases). The germline V and J ends were trimmed by 4 bases and 4 bases, with 20 bases remaining between them. Germline V gene sequence: CDR1 PRHDT, CDR2 FYEKMQ (reference sequence). The CDR3 totals 17 residues. DNA for the CDR3: TGTGCCAGCAGCTCCAGAGGGGTGGGGGAGGTATACAATGAGCAGTTCTTC. Translation gives CASSSRGVGEVYNEQFF.

This clonotype was seen a few times. The chain joins TRBV7-3 to TRBJ2-1; 8 bases match TRBD2. Trimming removed 5 bases from V and 9 bases from J; junction bases left unmatched: 9. Germline loops: CDR1 SGHTA, CDR2 FQGTGA. The CDR3 sequence is 14 residues long. In nucleotides, the CDR3 is TGTGCCAGCAGCCCTCCGGGGGGGACTCGTGAGCAGTTCTTC. It yields the protein CASSPPGGTREQFF.